The 30 T cell receptor beta chains below all came from one sample that was sequenced in a study of control samples from healthy donors and cancer patients. TCRdb's copy holds only in-frame clones and misses some; the assay was immunoSEQ multiplex PCR. In the table there are about 190,000 clones, about nine tenths of which are singletons. Source material: blood. The receptors come from a man aged 25-45 years in good health.

V is TRBV9 and J is TRBJ1-4; TRBD1 aligns across 8 bases. Germline assignment: CDR1 SGDLS and CDR2 YYNGEE. V was clipped by 7 bases and J by 4 bases; unmatched bases: 18. The CDR3 spans 18 residues. DNA for the CDR3: TGTGCCAGCGGGTCGGGGCAGGGGGCTCCTCTTGGTAATGAAAAACTGTTTTTT. This gives the protein CASGSGQGAPLGNEKLFF.

V and J are TRBV10-3 and TRBJ1-1, with a possible D match to TRBD1 (6 bases). The CDR3 covers 12 residues. V was cut by 6 bases and J by 8 bases, with 13 bases left in between. The V gene's germline CDR1 is ENHRY and CDR2 SYGVKD. DNA of the CDR3: TGTGCCATCAGCCCACAGGGTCCCGAAGCTTTCTTT. Residues: CAISPQGPEAFF.

In its sample, this clone was seen once. The V gene is TRBV7-9, the J gene TRBJ2-1, with 7 bases aligning to TRBD2. This CDR3 is built from 16 residues. Germline-derived CDR1 and CDR2 are SEHNR and FQNEAQ (reference sequence). V dropped 5 bases and J dropped 4; count of bases not matched to a gene: 11. CDR3 protein: CASSRGSGDPYNEQFF. DNA for the CDR3: TGTGCCAGCAGCCGGGGGAGCGGGGACCCTTACAATGAGCAGTTCTTC. Variable domain in full (rest from reference TRBV7-9 and TRBJ2-1): DTGVSQNPRHKITKRGQNVTFRCDPISEHNRLYWYRQTLGQGPEFLTYFQNEAQLEKSRLLSDRFSAERPKGSFSTLEIQRTEQGDSAMYLCASSRGSGDPYNEQFFGPGTRLTVL.

The rearrangement joins TRBV6-5 to TRBJ1-1, with D maybe TRBD1 (6 bases). Trimming took off 6 bases at V and 4 bases at J, with 18 bases between the two ends. This CDR3 is 15 amino acids long. CDR1 is MNHEY and CDR2 is SVGAGI in the germline V gene. The CDR3 sequence is CASSTSGGRPTEAFF. The CDR3 nucleotides are TGTGCCAGCAGCACCTCTGGGGGCAGACCCACTGAAGCTTTCTTT.

The V gene is TRBV6-5, the J gene TRBJ2-3; 12 positions agree with TRBD2. With 6 bases clipped from V and 3 bases from J, the junction kept 4 bases outside the gene matches. The CDR3 covers 15 residues. In germline, CDR1 is MNHEY, CDR2 SVGAGI. DNA of the CDR3: TGTGCCAGCAGAACTAGCGGGGGGTTGACAGATACGCAGTATTTT. This encodes CASRTSGGLTDTQYF.

This sequence joins TRBV7-9 and TRBJ1-4, with no clear D. The CDR3 has 13 amino acids. Germline CDR1 is SEHNR and CDR2 is FQNEAQ (reference sequence). V was pared by 2 bases and J by 7 bases, with 8 bases between. The DNA of the CDR3 is TGTGCCAGCAGCTTATCCCTCACTGAAAAACTGTTTTTT. Its translation is CASSLSLTEKLFF.

V and J are TRBV29-1 and TRBJ1-2; D may be TRBD1 (5 bases). Germline V lookup: CDR1 SQVTM, CDR2 ANQGSEA. V lost 6 bases, J lost 2 bases, and 16 bases lay in between. The CDR3 contains 14 residues. As DNA, the CDR3 is TGCAGCGTGCCCGGGGGAGGGGCGAACTATGGCTACACCTTC. Encoded protein: CSVPGGGANYGYTF.

The J gene is TRBJ2-3, the V gene TRBV9; no clear D. The V end was cut by 4 bases, the J end by 4 bases, with 7 bases between. The CDR3 spans 12 residues. Germline values: CDR1 SGDLS, CDR2 YYNGEE. The CDR3 loop is CASSQGADTQYF. In DNA form, the CDR3 reads TGTGCCAGCAGCCAAGGTGCAGATACGCAGTATTTT.

This chain joins TRBV21-1 and TRBJ2-1; the table's D call TRBD1 went unverified against the DNA. TRBV21-1 corresponds to a pseudogene. The CDR3 loop spans 16 amino acids. Here the CDR3 DNA reads TGTGCCAGCAGCAAATGGTGGGACAGGGGGCTCGGTGAGCAGTTCTTC. This translates into CASSKWWDRGLGEQFF.

The chain joins TRBV3-1 (or the pseudogene TRBV3-2) to TRBJ2-3; D is uncertain. This CDR3 has 14 amino acids. Trimming cost V 5 bases and J 10 bases, with 19 bases left between them. The germline V gene has CDR1 LGHDT and CDR2 YNNKEL (reference sequence). The CDR3 nucleotides read TGTGCCAGCAGCTCACTCTACACCTATCGCTCGCAGTATTTT. It specifies CASSSLYTYRSQYF.

This chain uses TRBV20-1 with TRBJ2-7; D unclear. The length of the CDR3 is 11 residues. Trimming cost V 4 bases and J 3 bases, with 7 bases left between them. Germline V gene data show CDR1 as DFQATT and CDR2 as SNEGSKA (reference sequence). CDR3 protein: CSATPDYEQYF. CDR3 in DNA: TGCAGTGCTACCCCTGACTACGAGCAGTACTTC.

This clone was seen just once. J is TRBJ1-1 and V is TRBV4-1, with D hard to call. This CDR3 is built from 15 residues. Trimming left V 0 bases short and J 4 bases short, with 12 bases between. CDR1 MGHRA and CDR2 YSYEKL come from the germline V gene. The CDR3 here is CASSQDIWAGTEAFF. CDR3 DNA sequence: TGCGCCAGCAGCCAAGATATTTGGGCGGGCACTGAAGCTTTCTTT.

J is TRBJ1-1 and V is TRBV29-1; no clear D. The germline CDR1 and CDR2 sequences are SQVTM and ANQGSEA. Between the trimmed V and J ends, which lost 3 bases and 1 base, there was a span of 6 bases. There are 12 residues in the CDR3. The CDR3 protein is CSVDHRNTEAFF. As DNA, the CDR3 is TGCAGCGTTGATCACAGGAACACTGAAGCTTTCTTT.

This chain links TRBV5-6 with TRBJ1-5; the D gene is possibly TRBD1 (6 bases). This CDR3 has 15 amino acids. The germline CDR1 and CDR2 sequences are SGHDT and YYEEEE. V lost 1 base and J lost 1, with 9 bases in between. This CDR3 is CASSLWGASNQPQHF. The CDR3 bases are TGTGCCAGCAGCTTGTGGGGGGCGAGCAATCAGCCCCAGCATTTT.

The CDR3 here is CASSLRRTGHTDTQYF. CDR3 DNA sequence: TGTGCCAGCAGCTTACGGCGGACGGGACACACAGATACGCAGTATTTT. The V and J genes are TRBV7-3 and TRBJ2-3; TRBD1 might be the D (6 bases). V lost 2 bases, J lost 2 bases, and 14 bases lay in between. Germline CDR1 SGHTA, CDR2 FQGTGA. This CDR3 contains 16 residues.

The CDR3 DNA sequence: TGCAGCGTTGAGGTTTTAGCGGGGAACACCGGGGAGCTGTTTTTT. It yields the protein CSVEVLAGNTGELFF. The genes are TRBV29-1 and TRBJ2-2, with 7 bases lining up with TRBD2. Losses at the gene ends were 3 bases for V and 1 base for J; bases not matched to a gene: 5. The CDR3 is made up of 15 amino acids. Germline CDR1 SQVTM, CDR2 ANQGSEA.

This clone has only one observation. This rearrangement joins TRBV5-6 to TRBJ1-2, with 7 bases identical to TRBD1. Trimming took 6 bases from V and 3 from J; bases not matched to a gene: 8. This CDR3 is built from 14 residues. Germline V gene lookup returns CDR1 SGHDT and CDR2 YYEEEE. As DNA, the CDR3 is TGTGCCAGCACGAAAATCACAGGGGACTATGGCTACACCTTC. This codes for CASTKITGDYGYTF.

This clone was seen just once. The CDR3 region is CASSQGPGGEAFF. The CDR3 nucleotides read TGTGCCAGCAGCCAAGGGCCAGGGGGTGAAGCTTTCTTT. This chain links TRBV14 with TRBJ1-1; 7 nucleotides agree with TRBD1. With 1 base clipped from V and 7 bases from J, the junction kept 3 bases outside the gene matches. This CDR3 contains 13 residues. Germline V gives CDR1 SGHDN, CDR2 FVKESK.

The rearrangement links TRBV7-9 to TRBJ1-2, with D possibly being TRBD1 (6 bases). The germline gives CDR1 SEHNR, CDR2 FQNEAQ (reference sequence). The CDR3 consists of 16 residues. Trimming took 6 bases from V and 5 from J, leaving 22 bases between them. This CDR3 is CASRPPGGGGFYGYTF. DNA of the CDR3: TGTGCCAGCAGACCACCCGGGGGTGGGGGCTTTTATGGCTACACCTTC.

The chain links TRBV2 to TRBJ2-4; no clear D. The CDR3 contains 15 residues. V was cut by 5 bases and J by 1 base, with 12 bases left in between. From germline, CDR1 is SNHLY and CDR2 FYNNEI. CDR3 nucleotide sequence: TGTGCCAGCAGTTTGTCGGCTCCGGCCAAAAACATTCAGTACTTC. It translates to CASSLSAPAKNIQYF.

V is TRBV6-1 and J is TRBJ2-7, with D possibly TRBD2 on 7 matching bases. Germline CDR1 reads MNHNS; CDR2 reads SASEGT. V lost 2 bases, J lost 3 bases, and 14 bases lay in between. The CDR3 has 15 residues. CDR3 nucleotide sequence: TGTGCCAGCAGTGAAATGGGGGGGCGGGACTACGAGCAGTACTTC. Translating gives CASSEMGGRDYEQYF.

This clone appeared once. The V call is TRBV12-1, the J call TRBJ1-1. TRBV12-1 is a pseudogene segment. The CDR3 has 13 amino acids. CDR3 coding DNA: TGTGCCAGCAGCCCAAATAGGAACACTGAAGCTTTCTTT. Amino acids: CASSPNRNTEAFF.

J is TRBJ2-2 and V is TRBV27; TRBD2 might be the D (5 bases). CDR1 and CDR2 from the germline V gene are MNHEY and SMNVEV (reference sequence). The CDR3 is made up of 16 amino acids. V was clipped by 5 bases and J by 0 bases, with 13 bases between them. For the CDR3, the DNA is TGTGCCAGCAGTCCCCCGGACTGGCCGAACACCGGGGAGCTGTTTTTT. This translates into CASSPPDWPNTGELFF.

This clone has a single count. This sequence joins TRBV5-1 and TRBJ2-7, with D perhaps matching TRBD1 (6 bases). Germline CDR1 is SGHRS and CDR2 is YFSETQ. Trimming cost V 2 bases and J 0 bases, with 18 bases left between them. The CDR3 runs to 17 residues. The CDR3 DNA sequence: TGCGCCAGCAGCTTTATACCGGGGCCAGGGGTCTCCTACGAGCAGTACTTC. Protein: CASSFIPGPGVSYEQYF.

CDR3 residues: CAWSREGNTEAFF. CDR3 nucleotide sequence: TGTGCCTGGAGTAGGGAGGGGAACACTGAAGCTTTCTTT. The chain combines TRBV30 with TRBJ1-1; no clear D gene. Germline lookup yields CDR1 GTSNPN and CDR2 SVGIG (reference sequence). The CDR3 sequence is 13 residues long. V was clipped by 2 bases and J by 1 base, with 8 bases between them.

The chain has TRBV12-3 or TRBV12-4 and TRBJ2-1; TRBD2 matches 7 bases. This CDR3 comprises 12 residues. V dropped 6 bases and J dropped 7; count of bases not matched to a gene: 3. The CDR3: CASRWGGNEQFF. The CDR3 DNA sequence: TGTGCCAGCAGGTGGGGGGGGAATGAGCAGTTCTTC.

The J gene is TRBJ2-7, the V gene TRBV4-2; D unresolved. Germline V gives CDR1 LGHNA, CDR2 YNFKEQ. V was cut by 1 base and J by 3 bases, with 4 bases left in between. This CDR3 region has 12 residues. In DNA form, the CDR3 reads TGTGCCAGCAGCCAAGTGGGCTACGAGCAGTACTTC. Translated, it gives CASSQVGYEQYF.

V usage is TRBV14 and J usage is TRBJ1-3; D unclear. CDR1 SGHDN and CDR2 FVKESK come from the germline V gene. This CDR3 spans 14 amino acids. V was trimmed by 6 bases and J by 2 bases, leaving 11 bases between them. The CDR3 loop reads CASRPRRPGNTIYF. CDR3 nucleotide sequence: TGTGCCAGCAGACCCCGACGGCCTGGAAACACCATATATTTT.

The chain has TRBV7-9 and TRBJ2-2; no definite D call. Trimming left V 3 bases short and J 3 bases short, with 8 bases between. The germline gives CDR1 SEHNR, CDR2 FQNEAQ (reference sequence). The CDR3 is 14 residues long. Here the CDR3 DNA reads TGTGCCAGCAGCTTTCACACGGACACCGGGGAGCTGTTTTTT. It translates to CASSFHTDTGELFF.

The chain uses TRBV21-1 and TRBJ2-6; the table's D call of TRBD1 was not tested on the DNA. TRBV21-1 is noted as a pseudogene. The CDR3 sequence is 17 residues long. The CDR3 spells CAIPKLGQNSGANVLTF. As DNA, the CDR3 is TGTGCCATACCGAAACTGGGACAGAACTCTGGGGCCAACGTCCTGACTTTC.